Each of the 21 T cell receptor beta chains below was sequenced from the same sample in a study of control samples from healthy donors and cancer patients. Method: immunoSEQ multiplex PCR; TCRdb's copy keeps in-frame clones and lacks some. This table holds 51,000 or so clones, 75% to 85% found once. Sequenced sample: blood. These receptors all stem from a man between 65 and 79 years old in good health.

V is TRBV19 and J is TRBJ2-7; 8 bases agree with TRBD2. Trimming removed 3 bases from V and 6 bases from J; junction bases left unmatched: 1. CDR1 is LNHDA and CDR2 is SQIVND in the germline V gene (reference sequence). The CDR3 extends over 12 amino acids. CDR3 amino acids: CASSIREGEQYF. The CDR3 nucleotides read TGTGCCAGTAGTATTCGGGAGGGCGAGCAGTACTTC.

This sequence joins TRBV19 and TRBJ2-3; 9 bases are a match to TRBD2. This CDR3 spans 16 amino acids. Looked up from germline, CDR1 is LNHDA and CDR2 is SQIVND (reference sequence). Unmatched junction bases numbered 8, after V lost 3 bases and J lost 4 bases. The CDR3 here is CASSIFSGSVADTQYF. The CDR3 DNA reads TGTGCCAGTAGTATTTTTAGCGGGAGTGTCGCAGATACGCAGTATTTT.

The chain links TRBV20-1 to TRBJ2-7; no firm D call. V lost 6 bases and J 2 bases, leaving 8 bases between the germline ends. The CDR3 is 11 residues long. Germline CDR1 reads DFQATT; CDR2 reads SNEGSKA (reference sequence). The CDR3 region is CSAYSAYEQYF. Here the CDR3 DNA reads TGCAGTGCCTACAGTGCCTACGAGCAGTACTTC.

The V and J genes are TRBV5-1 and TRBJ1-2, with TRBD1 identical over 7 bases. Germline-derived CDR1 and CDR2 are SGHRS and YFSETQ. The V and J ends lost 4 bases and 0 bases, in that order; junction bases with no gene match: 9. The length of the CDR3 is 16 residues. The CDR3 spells CASSPEMDRPNYGYTF. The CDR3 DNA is TGCGCCAGCAGCCCCGAGATGGACAGGCCTAACTATGGCTACACCTTC.

CDR3 sequence (DNA): TGTGCCAGCAGCTTTGTACAGGACGGTTCCTACGAGCAGTACTTC. Translating it yields CASSFVQDGSYEQYF. V gene TRBV5-8 combines with J gene TRBJ2-7; D perhaps matches TRBD1 (5 bases). CDR1 is SGHTS, CDR2 YDEGEE, per germline. The CDR3 has 15 amino acids. V was clipped by 2 bases and J by 1 base, with 13 bases between them.

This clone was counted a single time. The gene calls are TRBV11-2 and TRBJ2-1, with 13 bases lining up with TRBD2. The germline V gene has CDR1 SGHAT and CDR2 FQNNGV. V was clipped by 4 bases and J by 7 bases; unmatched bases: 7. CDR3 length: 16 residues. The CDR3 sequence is CASSSLTSGRSNEQFF. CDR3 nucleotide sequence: TGTGCCAGCAGCTCCCTGACTAGCGGGAGGAGTAATGAGCAGTTCTTC.

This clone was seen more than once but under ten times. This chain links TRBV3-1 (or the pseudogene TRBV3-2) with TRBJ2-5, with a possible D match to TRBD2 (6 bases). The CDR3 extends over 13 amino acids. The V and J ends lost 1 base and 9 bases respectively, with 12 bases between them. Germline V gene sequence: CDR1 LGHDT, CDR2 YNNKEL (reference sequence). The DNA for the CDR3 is TGTGCCAGCAGCCAAGGCCAGCGCGGGGCCCAGTACTTC. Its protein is CASSQGQRGAQYF.

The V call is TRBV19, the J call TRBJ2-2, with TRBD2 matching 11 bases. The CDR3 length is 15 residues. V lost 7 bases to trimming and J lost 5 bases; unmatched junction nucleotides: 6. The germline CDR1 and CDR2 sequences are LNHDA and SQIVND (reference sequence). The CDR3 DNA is TGTGCCAGTACGGGTAGCGGGGGGGAGACCGGGGAGCTGTTTTTT. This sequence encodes CASTGSGGETGELFF.

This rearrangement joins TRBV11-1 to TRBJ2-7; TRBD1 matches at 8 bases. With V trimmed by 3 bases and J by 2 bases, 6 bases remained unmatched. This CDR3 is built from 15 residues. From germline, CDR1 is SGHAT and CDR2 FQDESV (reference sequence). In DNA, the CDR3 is TGTGCCAGCAGCTTCTCTACAGGGGGAACCTACGAGCAGTACTTC. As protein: CASSFSTGGTYEQYF.

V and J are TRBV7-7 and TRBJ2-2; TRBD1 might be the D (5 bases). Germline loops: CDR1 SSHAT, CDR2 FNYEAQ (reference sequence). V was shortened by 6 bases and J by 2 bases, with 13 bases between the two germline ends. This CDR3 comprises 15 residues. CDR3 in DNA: TGTGCCAGCAGTCCAGGGCGCCGAAACACCGGGGAGCTGTTTTTT. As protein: CASSPGRRNTGELFF.

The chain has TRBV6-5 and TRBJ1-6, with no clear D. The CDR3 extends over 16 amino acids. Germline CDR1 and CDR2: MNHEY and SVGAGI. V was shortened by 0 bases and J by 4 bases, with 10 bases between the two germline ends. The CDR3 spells CASSYSRAAYNSPLHF. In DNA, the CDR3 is TGTGCCAGCAGTTACTCGAGGGCAGCTTATAATTCACCCCTCCACTTT.

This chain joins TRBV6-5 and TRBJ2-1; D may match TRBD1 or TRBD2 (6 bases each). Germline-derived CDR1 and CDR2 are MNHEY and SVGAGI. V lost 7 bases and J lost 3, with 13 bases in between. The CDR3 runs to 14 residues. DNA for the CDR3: TGTGCCAGCAACCGGGGGCGGGTCTACAATGAGCAGTTCTTC. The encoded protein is CASNRGRVYNEQFF.

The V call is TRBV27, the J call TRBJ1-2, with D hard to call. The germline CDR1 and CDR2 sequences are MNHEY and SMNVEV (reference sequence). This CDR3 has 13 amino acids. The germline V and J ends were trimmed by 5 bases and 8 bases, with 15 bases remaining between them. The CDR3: CASSLQPGQGYTF. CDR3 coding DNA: TGTGCCAGCAGTCTTCAACCCGGGCAAGGCTACACCTTC.

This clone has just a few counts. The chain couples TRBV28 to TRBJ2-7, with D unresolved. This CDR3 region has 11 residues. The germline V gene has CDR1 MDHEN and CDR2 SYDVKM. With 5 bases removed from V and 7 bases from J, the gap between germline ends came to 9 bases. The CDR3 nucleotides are TGTGCCAGCAGTCGATGGCGGGAGCAGTACTTC. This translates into CASSRWREQYF.

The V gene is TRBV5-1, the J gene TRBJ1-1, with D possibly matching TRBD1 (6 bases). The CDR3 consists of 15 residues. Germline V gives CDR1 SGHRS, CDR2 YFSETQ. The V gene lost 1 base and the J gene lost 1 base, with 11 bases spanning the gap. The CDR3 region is CASSLLQGSNTEAFF. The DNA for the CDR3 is TGCGCCAGCAGCTTGCTCCAGGGGTCGAACACTGAAGCTTTCTTT.

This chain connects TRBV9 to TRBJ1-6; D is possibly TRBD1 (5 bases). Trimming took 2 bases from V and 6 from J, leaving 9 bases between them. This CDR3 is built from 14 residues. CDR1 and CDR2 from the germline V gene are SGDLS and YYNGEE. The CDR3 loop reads CASSVAGSNSPLHF. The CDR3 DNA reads TGTGCCAGCAGCGTGGCAGGGAGTAATTCACCCCTCCACTTT.

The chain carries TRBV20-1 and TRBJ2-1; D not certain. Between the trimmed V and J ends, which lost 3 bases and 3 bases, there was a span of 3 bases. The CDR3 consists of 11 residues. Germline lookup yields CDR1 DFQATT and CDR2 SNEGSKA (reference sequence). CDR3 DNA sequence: TGCAGTGCTAGTAGCTACAATGAGCAGTTCTTC. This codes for CSASSYNEQFF.

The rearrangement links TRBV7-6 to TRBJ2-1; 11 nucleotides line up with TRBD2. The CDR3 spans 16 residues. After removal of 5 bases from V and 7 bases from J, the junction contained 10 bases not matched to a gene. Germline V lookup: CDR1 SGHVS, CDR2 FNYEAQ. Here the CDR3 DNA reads TGTGCCAGCAGCCTACTTAGCGGGGGGGCCGCAAATGAGCAGTTCTTC. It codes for CASSLLSGGAANEQFF. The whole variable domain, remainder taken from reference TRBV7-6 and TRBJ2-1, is GAGVSQSPRYKVTKRGQDVALRCDPISGHVSLYWYRQALGQGPEFLTYFNYEAQQDKSGLPNDRFSAERPEGSISTLTIQRTEQRDSAMYRCASSLLSGGAANEQFFGPGTRLTVL.

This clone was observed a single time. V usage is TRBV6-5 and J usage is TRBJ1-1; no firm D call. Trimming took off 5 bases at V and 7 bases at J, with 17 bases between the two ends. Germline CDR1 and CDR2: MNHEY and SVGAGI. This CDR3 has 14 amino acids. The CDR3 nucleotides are TGTGCCAGCAGTAACCCTCAGATGGGCATTGAAGCTTTCTTT. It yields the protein CASSNPQMGIEAFF.

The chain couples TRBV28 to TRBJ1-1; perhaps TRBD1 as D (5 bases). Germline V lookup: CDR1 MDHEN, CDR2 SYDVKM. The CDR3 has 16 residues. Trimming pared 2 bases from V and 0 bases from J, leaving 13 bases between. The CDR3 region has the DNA TGTGCCAGCAGTTTAACGGGGCCCATACTGAACACTGAAGCTTTCTTT. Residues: CASSLTGPILNTEAFF.

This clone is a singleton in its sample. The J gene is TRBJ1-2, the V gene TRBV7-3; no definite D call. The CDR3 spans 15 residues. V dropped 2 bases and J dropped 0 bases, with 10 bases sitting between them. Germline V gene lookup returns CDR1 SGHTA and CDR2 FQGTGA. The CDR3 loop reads CASSLQHNSNYGYTF. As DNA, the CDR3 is TGTGCCAGCAGCTTACAACATAACTCTAACTATGGCTACACCTTC.